Sequencing of this TCR beta chain was carried out in a study of shared clonotypes between healthy human individuals. Selected positively for CCR7 and CD45RO-negative, naive CD8 cells excluded terminally differentiated effector memory CD45RA+ cells. Libraries were prepared by immunoSEQ multiplex PCR; TCRdb keeps only in-frame clonotypes and omits some of them. The sample carries some 800,000 clones, about 92% recorded once. This CDR3 spans 15 amino acids. With V trimmed by 0 bases and J by 2 bases, 0 bases remained unmatched. CDR1 SGDLS and CDR2 YYNGEE come from the germline V gene. The chain recombines TRBV9 with TRBJ2-1, with 9 positions matching TRBD2. The sample consisted of naive CD8+ T cells sorted from blood. The clonotype comes from a man younger than 40 in good health. The chain's CDR3 is CASSVGGRAYNEQFF. The CDR3 nucleotides are TGTGCCAGCAGCGTAGGCGGGAGGGCCTACAATGAGCAGTTCTTC.